Listed below are T cell receptor beta chains from one sample, sequenced in a study of CD8 T cells in Susac syndrome. TCRdb recomputed calls from the immunoSEQ multiplex PCR reads with MiXCR, one row per CDR3 protein. Among 170,000 or so distinct CDR3 sequences listed, 94% were seen once. Sample: CD4+ T cells from PBMCs. These receptors were collected from a human donor with Susac syndrome. Each CDR3 is given with its conserved first and last residue.

>TRBV11-2
CASSSPLMHKSTDTQYF
>TRBV29-1
CSVTGVETQYF
>TRBV3-1
CASSQPTSGSLGTQYF
>TRBV29-1
CSVNLPGTGYVKQFF
>TRBV29-1
CSVARDRGPSTDTQYF
>TRBV27
CASSSFGAGESEQYF
>TRBV29-1
CSVVGLAGGPDTQYF
>TRBV2
CASSGQGSSYGYTF
>TRBV20-1
CSASNPINTGELFF
>TRBV29-1
CSVFTGGTNEKLFF
>TRBV7-2
CASSYNRGNEQYF
>TRBV16
CASSQLIRSGPPNEKLFF
>TRBV5-1
CASMEGVAEYYEQYF
>TRBV7-2
CASSTKEGRNSPLHF
>TRBV5-6
CASSRIGTGVSYNEQFF
>TRBV28
CASSEPGQGDQETQYF
>TRBV3-1
CASSLSDSLDTEAFF
>TRBV25-1
CASSKPPGGTDHEQYF
>TRBV3-1
CASSRRRTDTGGTQYF
>TRBV7-7
CASSFQGAGEQFF
>TRBV10-3
CAISGQPYNEQFF
>TRBV5-6
CASSLRSSGGISTDTQYF
>TRBV11-2
CASSLARVNYGYTF
>TRBV20-1
CSALVPGQGADTQYF
>TRBV13
CASKVWNTGELFF
>TRBV29-1
CSVEENIQYF
>TRBV18
CASSSREGTFYEQYF
>TRBV20-1
CSARGTYENIQYF
>TRBV24-1
CATPNSNQPQHF
>TRBV11-3
CASSTRTGRNEQFF
>TRBV3-1
CASSRQGTGANVLTF
>TRBV29-1
CSVEVAATDTQYF
>TRBV12-3/TRBV12-4
CASSFSRKQETQYF
>TRBV7-3
CASSLTRGGYTDTQYF
>TRBV9
CASSQAGVSTDTQYF
>TRBV20-1
CSARDIGADTQYF
>TRBV2
CASSAPGGRSEAFF
>TRBV2
CASSIRGAGFGDTQYF
>TRBV20-1
CSAAPKVGGGYTF
>TRBV20-1
CSAKLALGPYEQYF
>TRBV29-1
CSVEENMNTEAFF